A single sample is the source of the 23 T cell receptor beta chains below, sequenced in a study of T cells in Graves' hyperthyroidism and ophthalmopathy. TCR beta CDR3 sequences were amplified from RNA transcripts. Initially, a first-round RT-PCR of the TCR CDR3 employed the HTBI primer set. Via MiXCR, TCRdb re-called the multiplex PCR reads, giving one row per CDR3 protein. This table holds 300,000 to 450,000 distinct CDR3 sequences, about a sixth found once. Sequenced input: blood. The receptors were gathered from a woman aged 25 to 39 with Graves' hyperthyroidism that later progressed to Graves' ophthalmopathy.

The sample holds many counts of this clonotype. The chain carries TRBV30 and TRBJ2-3; D is unresolved. V gave up 0 bases and J gave up 2 bases, with 12 bases separating them. The CDR3 length is 15 residues. CDR1 and CDR2 from the germline V gene are GTSNPN and SVGIG (reference sequence). In DNA form, the CDR3 reads TGTGCCTGGAGTGTAGGTGGTTCCCTCACAGATACGCAGTATTTT. Amino acid sequence: CAWSVGGSLTDTQYF.

This clonotype occurred once. A much larger clone differs by one base, so this may be a read error. V is TRBV28 and J is TRBJ2-1; D is uncertain. The CDR3 runs 14 residues. V was cut by 4 bases and J by 4 bases, with 11 bases left in between. Germline CDR1 MDHEN, CDR2 SYDVKM. The CDR3 loop reads CASSSSLVYNEQFF. The CDR3 coding sequence is TGTGCCAGCAGTTCTTCCTTAGTATACAATGAGCAGTTCTTC.

The chain combines TRBV28 with TRBJ2-7, with TRBD2 matching 8 bases. V gave up 6 bases and J gave up 3 bases; unmatched junction bases: 10. The CDR3 contains 15 residues. Per the germline V gene, CDR1 is MDHEN and CDR2 is SYDVKM. CDR3: CASRETGGSLYEQYF. The DNA for the CDR3 is TGTGCCAGCAGGGAAACGGGGGGGAGCCTCTACGAGCAGTACTTC.

This clonotype was recorded at least ten times. The V gene is TRBV6-2 or TRBV6-3, the J gene TRBJ2-3, with 9 bases fitting TRBD1. V lost 2 bases to trimming and J lost 0 bases; unmatched junction nucleotides: 0. This CDR3 region has 15 residues. CDR1 MNHEY and CDR2 SVGEGT come from the germline V gene. This CDR3 reads CASSYGTGSTDTQYF. The CDR3 DNA reads as TGTGCCAGCAGTTACGGGACAGGGAGCACAGATACGCAGTATTTT.

This clonotype was recorded a few times. The rearrangement joins TRBV7-8 to TRBJ1-5; D unclear. The V gene's germline CDR1 is SGHVS and CDR2 FQNEAQ. V was shortened by 0 bases and J by 0 bases, with 9 bases between the two germline ends. The CDR3 runs to 16 residues. The CDR3 spells CASSLAIHFSNQPQHF. CDR3 DNA: TGTGCCAGCAGCTTAGCAATCCACTTTAGCAATCAGCCCCAGCATTTT. The whole variable domain, filled in from reference TRBV7-8 and TRBJ1-5, reads GAGVSQSPRYKVAKRGQDVALRCDPISGHVSLFWYQQALGQGPEFLTYFQNEAQLDKSGLPSDRFFAERPEGSVSTLKIQRTQQEDSAVYLCASSLAIHFSNQPQHFGDGTRLSIL.

This clonotype has ten or more counts. The V gene is TRBV27, the J gene TRBJ2-7; D gene uncertain. Germline loops: CDR1 MNHEY, CDR2 SMNVEV (reference sequence). V lost 8 bases and J lost 3, with 14 bases in between. The length of the CDR3 is 13 residues. CDR3 amino acids: CASAQRASYEQYF. In nucleotides, the CDR3 is TGTGCCAGCGCACAAAGGGCAAGCTACGAGCAGTACTTC.

This clonotype was seen a few times. This chain joins TRBV2 and TRBJ2-7; tentatively, D is TRBD1 (6 bases). V was cut by 8 bases and J by 7 bases, with 21 bases left in between. In germline, CDR1 is SNHLY, CDR2 FYNNEI. This CDR3 has 14 amino acids. CDR3 loop: CASGRDTPPGEQYF. The DNA of the CDR3 is TGTGCCAGCGGCCGGGACACTCCCCCTGGAGAGCAGTACTTC. The full variable domain, completed using reference TRBV2 and TRBJ2-7, is EPEVTQTPSHQVTQMGQEVILRCVPISNHLYFYWYRQILGQKVEFLVSFYNNEISEKSEIFDDQFSVERPDGSNFTLKIRSTKLEDSAMYFCASGRDTPPGEQYFGPGTRLTVT.

The V and J genes are TRBV12-3 or TRBV12-4 and TRBJ1-3, with D uncertain. V gave up 1 base and J gave up 9 bases, with 7 bases separating them. This CDR3 spans 12 amino acids. The CDR3: CASSLVGSTIYF. The CDR3 nucleotides read TGTGCCAGCAGTTTAGTGGGGAGCACCATATATTTT.

This clonotype appeared many times. This chain joins TRBV6-1 and TRBJ2-1; the D gene is possibly TRBD1 (6 bases). The germline gives CDR1 MNHNS, CDR2 SASEGT. The CDR3 has 12 amino acids. V shed 6 bases and J shed 10 bases, with 13 bases lying between them. CDR3 in amino acids: CASRQGRREQFF. The CDR3 nucleotides are TGTGCCAGCAGACAGGGACGCCGGGAGCAGTTCTTC.

Ten or more counts support this clonotype. The chain uses TRBV19 and TRBJ2-5, with no clear D. Trimming cost V 3 bases and J 4 bases, with 6 bases left between them. The CDR3 length is 12 residues. The germline CDR1 and CDR2 sequences are LNHDA and SQIVND (reference sequence). The CDR3 DNA reads as TGTGCCAGTAGTATGAGAGGAGAGACCCAGTACTTC. Its protein product is CASSMRGETQYF.

The sample holds many counts of this clonotype. The J gene is TRBJ1-2, the V gene TRBV27; no reliable D call. The V end lost 5 bases, the J end lost 1 base, and 17 bases lay between the germline ends. CDR3 length: 16 residues. Germline lookup yields CDR1 MNHEY and CDR2 SMNVEV (reference sequence). The CDR3 DNA sequence: TGTGCCAGCAGTCTCACCTCTCGACTACTTAACTATGGCTACACCTTC. Its translation: CASSLTSRLLNYGYTF.

In this sample, this clonotype turned up many times. The chain carries TRBV2 and TRBJ2-7; the D is unclear. Germline CDR1 reads SNHLY; CDR2 reads FYNNEI. This CDR3 is built from 13 residues. Trimming removed 5 bases from V and 0 bases from J, with 8 bases in between. CDR3 in amino acids: CASSMRVSYEQYF. As DNA, the CDR3 is TGTGCCAGCAGTATGAGAGTCTCCTACGAGCAGTACTTC.

This clonotype has more than one count but fewer than ten. The rearrangement joins TRBV20-1 to TRBJ2-5, with D possibly being TRBD2 (5 bases). The CDR3 extends over 15 amino acids. Looked up from germline, CDR1 is DFQATT and CDR2 is SNEGSKA (reference sequence). Trimming took 3 bases from V and 2 from J, leaving 16 bases between them. CDR3 loop: CSARGFAQRQETQYF. As DNA, the CDR3 is TGCAGTGCTAGGGGGTTCGCTCAGCGGCAAGAGACCCAGTACTTC.

This clonotype occurred many times. The V and J genes are TRBV2 and TRBJ1-5, with 10 bases matching TRBD1. CDR1 and CDR2 from the germline V gene are SNHLY and FYNNEI. V was clipped by 5 bases and J by 7 bases; unmatched bases: 8. The CDR3 loop spans 15 amino acids. The CDR3 bases are TGTGCCAGCAGTCCGGGACAGGGGACGTGGCAGCCCCAGCATTTT. Its protein is CASSPGQGTWQPQHF.

This clonotype was seen many times. The V and J genes are TRBV20-1 and TRBJ2-7; 7 positions match TRBD2. The CDR3 covers 15 residues. In germline, CDR1 is DFQATT, CDR2 SNEGSKA (reference sequence). Trimming at V came to 5 bases and at J to 1 base, leaving 11 bases not matched to a gene. The CDR3 DNA follows: TGCAGTGCTCTCCCCGGCGGGAGTATATCCTACGAGCAGTACTTC. Its translation is CSALPGGSISYEQYF.

This clonotype has ten or more counts. The genes are TRBV4-1 and TRBJ1-1, with D perhaps TRBD1 (5 bases). The CDR3 has 16 residues. V was shortened by 1 base and J by 2 bases, with 14 bases between the two germline ends. Looked up from germline, CDR1 is MGHRA and CDR2 is YSYEKL. Here the CDR3 reads CASSQGRGVGNTEAFF. DNA for the CDR3: TGCGCCAGCAGCCAAGGAAGGGGCGTGGGCAACACTGAAGCTTTCTTT.

This clonotype was seen a handful of times. The gene calls are TRBV4-2 and TRBJ2-5; D gene unclear. Germline V gene sequence: CDR1 LGHNA, CDR2 YNFKEQ. V lost 0 bases and J 0 bases, leaving 8 bases between the germline ends. The CDR3 consists of 15 residues. This chain's CDR3 is CASSQEGSYQETQYF. The CDR3 DNA follows: TGTGCCAGCAGCCAAGAAGGCAGCTACCAAGAGACCCAGTACTTC.

On this clonotype: A much larger clone lies one base from this, so it may be a read error. The rearrangement joins TRBV3-1 to TRBJ2-5; no clear D. This CDR3 has 15 amino acids. Germline V CDR1 and CDR2: LGHDT, YNNKEL (reference sequence). The V gene lost 8 bases and the J gene lost 3 bases, with 19 bases spanning the gap. The CDR3 bases are TGTGCCAGCCGCTCATCAGCGCCAACTAAAGAGACCCAGTACTTC. This encodes CASRSSAPTKETQYF.

The sample holds a few counts of this clonotype. The rearrangement uses TRBV30 and TRBJ2-2; the D is unclear. Germline lookup yields CDR1 GTSNPN and CDR2 SVGIG (reference sequence). V was cut by 4 bases and J by 0 bases, with 15 bases left in between. The CDR3 has 16 residues. The chain's CDR3 is CAWIPKRRSNTGELFF. CDR3 nucleotide sequence: TGTGCCTGGATCCCCAAGCGTCGGTCGAACACCGGGGAGCTGTTTTTT.

This clonotype was found many times. This sequence joins TRBV28 and TRBJ2-3; D is unresolved. Germline CDR1 MDHEN, CDR2 SYDVKM. V gave up 3 bases and J gave up 0 bases, with 16 bases separating them. This CDR3 spans 17 amino acids. The CDR3 reads CASSFSMAESSTDTQYF. CDR3 DNA: TGTGCCAGCAGTTTTTCTATGGCGGAATCTAGCACAGATACGCAGTATTTT. Using reference TRBV28 and TRBJ2-3 for the parts outside the CDR3, the full variable domain is DVKVTQSSRYLVKRTGEKVFLECVQDMDHENMFWYRQDPGLGLRLIYFSYDVKMKEKGDIPEGYSVSREKKERFSLILESASTNQTSMYLCASSFSMAESSTDTQYFGPGTRLTVL.

This clonotype was found many times. This rearrangement joins TRBV28 to TRBJ1-2, with 8 bases matching TRBD1. J was trimmed by 6 bases and V by 1 base; bases with no gene match: 7. Germline V gives CDR1 MDHEN, CDR2 SYDVKM. The CDR3 consists of 15 residues. This CDR3 is CASSLFSGGVHGYTF. The CDR3 bases are TGTGCCAGCAGTTTATTCTCAGGGGGCGTCCATGGCTACACCTTC.

This clonotype appeared many times. The chain is built from TRBV28 and TRBJ2-3; no reliable D call. The V end was cut by 3 bases, the J end by 6 bases, with 1 base between. The V gene's germline CDR1 is MDHEN and CDR2 SYDVKM. The CDR3 contains 10 residues. CDR3 region: CASSFDTQYF. The CDR3 DNA follows: TGTGCCAGCAGTTTCGATACGCAGTATTTT.

CDR3 DNA sequence: TGTGCCTGGAAGGACAGGGGTAACACCGGGGAGCTGTTTTTT. The encoded protein is CAWKDRGNTGELFF. The V gene is TRBV30, the J gene TRBJ2-2, with TRBD1 identical over 9 bases. The V and J ends lost 4 bases and 2 bases, in that order; junction bases with no gene match: 2. The CDR3 runs to 14 residues. Per the germline V gene, CDR1 is GTSNPN and CDR2 is SVGIG (reference sequence).